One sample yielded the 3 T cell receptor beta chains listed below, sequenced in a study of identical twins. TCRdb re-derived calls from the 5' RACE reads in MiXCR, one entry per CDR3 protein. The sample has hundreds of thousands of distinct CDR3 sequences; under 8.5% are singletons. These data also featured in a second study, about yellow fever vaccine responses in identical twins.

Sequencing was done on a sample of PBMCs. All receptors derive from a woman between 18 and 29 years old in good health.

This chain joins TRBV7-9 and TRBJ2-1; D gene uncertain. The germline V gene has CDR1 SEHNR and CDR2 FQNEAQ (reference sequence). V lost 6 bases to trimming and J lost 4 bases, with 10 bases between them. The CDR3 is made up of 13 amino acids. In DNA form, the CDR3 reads TGTGCCAGCAGTTCTGACAAATACAATGAGCAGTTCTTC. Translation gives CASSSDKYNEQFF.

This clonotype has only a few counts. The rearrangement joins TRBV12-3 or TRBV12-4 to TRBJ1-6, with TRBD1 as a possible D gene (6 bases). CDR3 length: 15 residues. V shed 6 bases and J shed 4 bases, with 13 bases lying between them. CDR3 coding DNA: TGTGCCAGCAGGGGCGGGGGCAATTATAATTCACCCCTCCACTTT. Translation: CASRGGGNYNSPLHF.

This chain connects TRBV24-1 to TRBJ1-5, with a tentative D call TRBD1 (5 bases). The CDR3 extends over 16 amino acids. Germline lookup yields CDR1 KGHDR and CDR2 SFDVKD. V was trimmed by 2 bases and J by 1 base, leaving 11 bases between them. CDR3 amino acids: CATSDSRGQSNQPQHF. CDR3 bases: TGTGCCACCAGTGATTCGAGGGGTCAGAGCAATCAGCCCCAGCATTTT.